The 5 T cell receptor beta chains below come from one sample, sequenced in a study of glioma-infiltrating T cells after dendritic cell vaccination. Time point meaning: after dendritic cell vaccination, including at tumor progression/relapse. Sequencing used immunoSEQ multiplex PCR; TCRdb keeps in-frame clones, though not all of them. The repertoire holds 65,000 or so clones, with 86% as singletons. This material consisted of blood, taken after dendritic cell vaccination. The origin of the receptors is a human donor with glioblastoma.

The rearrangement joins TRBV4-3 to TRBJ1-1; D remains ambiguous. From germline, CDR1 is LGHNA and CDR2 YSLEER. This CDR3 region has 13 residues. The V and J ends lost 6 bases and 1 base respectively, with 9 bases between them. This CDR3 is CASRAVWNTEAFF. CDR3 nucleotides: TGCGCCAGCAGGGCTGTCTGGAACACTGAAGCTTTCTTT.

The CDR3 DNA sequence: TGCGCCAGCAGCCAAGATCAGGGTACCGAGCAGTACTTC. This encodes CASSQDQGTEQYF. The rearrangement joins TRBV4-3 to TRBJ2-7; D possibly corresponds to TRBD1 (5 bases). V was clipped by 0 bases and J by 6 bases, with 9 bases between them. Germline CDR1 is LGHNA and CDR2 is YSLEER. CDR3 length: 13 residues.

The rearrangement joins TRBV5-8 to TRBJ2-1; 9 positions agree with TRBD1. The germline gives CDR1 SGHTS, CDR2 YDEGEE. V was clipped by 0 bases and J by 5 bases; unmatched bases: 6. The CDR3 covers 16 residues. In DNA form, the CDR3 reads TGTGCCAGCAGCTTGGCACCGGGACAGGGACACAATGAGCAGTTCTTC. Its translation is CASSLAPGQGHNEQFF.

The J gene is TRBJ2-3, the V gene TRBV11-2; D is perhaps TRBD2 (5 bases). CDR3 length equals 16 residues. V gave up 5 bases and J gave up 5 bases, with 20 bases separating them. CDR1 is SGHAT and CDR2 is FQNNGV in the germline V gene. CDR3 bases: TGTGCCAGCAGCCAGATAGGGCGGGCTGCGGGAGATACGCAGTATTTT. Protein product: CASSQIGRAAGDTQYF.

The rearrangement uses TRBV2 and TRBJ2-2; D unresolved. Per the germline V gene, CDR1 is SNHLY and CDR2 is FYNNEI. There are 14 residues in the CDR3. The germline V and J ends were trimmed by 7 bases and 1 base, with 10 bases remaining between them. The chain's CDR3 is CASNARLNTGELFF. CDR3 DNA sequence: TGTGCCAGCAACGCGAGGTTGAACACCGGGGAGCTGTTTTTT.